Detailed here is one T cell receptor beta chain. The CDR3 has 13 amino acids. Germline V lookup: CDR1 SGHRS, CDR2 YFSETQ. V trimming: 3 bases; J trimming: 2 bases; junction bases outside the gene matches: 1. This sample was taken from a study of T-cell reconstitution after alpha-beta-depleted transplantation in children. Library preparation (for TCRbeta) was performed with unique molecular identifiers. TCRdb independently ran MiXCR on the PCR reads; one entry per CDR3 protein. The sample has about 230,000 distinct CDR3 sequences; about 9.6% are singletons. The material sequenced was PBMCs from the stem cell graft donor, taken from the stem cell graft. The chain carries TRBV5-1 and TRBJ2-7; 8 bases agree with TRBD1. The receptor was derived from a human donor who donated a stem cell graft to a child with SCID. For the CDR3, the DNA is TGCGCCAGCAGCTGGGGACAGGCCTACGAGCAGTACTTC. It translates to CASSWGQAYEQYF.